The T cell receptor (beta chain) under discussion was sequenced for a study of prognosis after radiotherapy for stage I lung cancer. This clonotype occurred many times. Starting from genomic DNA, TCR beta CDR3 was amplified through two-round multiplex PCR. Primers were specific to each TRBV and TRBJ gene in first-round PCR. TCRdb ran MiXCR on the multiplex PCR reads and lists one entry per CDR3 protein. The table lists some 14,000 distinct CDR3 sequences, roughly a third of them singletons. This sequence was found in a donor over 45 with non-small cell lung cancer. Sequences were derived from PBMCs, sampled before or after stereotactic body radiation therapy (not recorded which).

CDR3 DNA sequence: TGTGCCAGCCGGACACAGGGGGCTAATCTTGAAGCTTTCTTT. Its protein product is CASRTQGANLEAFF. The chain has TRBV28 and TRBJ1-1; the match to TRBD1 covers 9 bases. The CDR3 consists of 14 residues. Germline CDR1 MDHEN, CDR2 SYDVKM. After removal of 8 bases from V and 7 bases from J, the junction contained 11 bases not matched to a gene.